This T cell receptor (beta chain) was obtained from a study of cytomegalovirus exposure and HLA in healthy donors. General study points: Some V segments, including TRBV6-2 and TRBV6-3, were excluded as indistinguishable. HLA allele associations emerged for roughly 17,000 TCR beta sequences in a later analysis, at 0.05 false discovery rate.

Losses at the gene ends were 5 bases for V and 5 bases for J; bases not matched to a gene: 10. Germline CDR1 reads LNHDA; CDR2 reads SQIVND (reference sequence). This CDR3 region has 16 residues. The PCR ran on 60 Vbeta and 13 Jbeta primers. Some clones are missing from TCRdb's copy, which holds only in-frame ones; the method was immunoSEQ multiplex PCR. The top ten clones hold roughly 3% of a sample with about 63,000 clones, under 85% of them seen once. In regard to this clone: Its antigen remains unknown.

The TCR originated in a woman under 40 in good health and CMV-seronegative. The material sequenced was PBMCs. This rearrangement joins TRBV19 to TRBJ2-1; 9 bases are a match to TRBD1. This CDR3 is CASSLAGTGIHNEQFF. The CDR3 region has the DNA TGTGCCAGTAGTCTAGCCGGGACAGGGATCCACAATGAGCAGTTCTTC.